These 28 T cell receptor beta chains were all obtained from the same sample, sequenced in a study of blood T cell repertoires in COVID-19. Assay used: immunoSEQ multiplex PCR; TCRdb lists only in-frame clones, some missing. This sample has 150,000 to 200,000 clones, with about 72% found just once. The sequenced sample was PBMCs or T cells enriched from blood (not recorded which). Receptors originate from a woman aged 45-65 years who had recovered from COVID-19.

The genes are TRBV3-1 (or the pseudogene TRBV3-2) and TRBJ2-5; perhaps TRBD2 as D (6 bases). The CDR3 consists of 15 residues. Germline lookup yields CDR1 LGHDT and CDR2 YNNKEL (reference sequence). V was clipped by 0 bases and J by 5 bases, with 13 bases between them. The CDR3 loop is CASSQDLDGRETQYF. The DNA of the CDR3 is TGTGCCAGCAGCCAAGATCTAGATGGGAGGGAGACCCAGTACTTC.

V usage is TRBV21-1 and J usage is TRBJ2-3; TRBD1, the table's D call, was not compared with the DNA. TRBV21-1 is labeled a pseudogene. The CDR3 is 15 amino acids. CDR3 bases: TGTGCCAGCAACCCGACAGGGGATTCAACAGATACGCAGTATTTT. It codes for CASNPTGDSTDTQYF.

The CDR3 loop is CSVDDGTYEQYF. CDR3 DNA: TGCAGCGTTGATGACGGGACCTACGAGCAGTACTTC. This chain links TRBV29-1 with TRBJ2-7; D is perhaps TRBD2 (5 bases). There are 12 residues in the CDR3. The ends were cut back, 3 bases at V and 2 bases at J, with 8 bases in the middle. Germline CDR1 and CDR2: SQVTM and ANQGSEA.

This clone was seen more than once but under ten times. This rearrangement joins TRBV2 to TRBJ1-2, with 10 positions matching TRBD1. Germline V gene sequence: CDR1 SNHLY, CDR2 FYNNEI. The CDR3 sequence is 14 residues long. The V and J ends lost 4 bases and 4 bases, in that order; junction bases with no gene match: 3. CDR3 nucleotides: TGTGCCAGCAGTGTGGGGACAGGGGCCTATGGCTACACCTTC. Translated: CASSVGTGAYGYTF.

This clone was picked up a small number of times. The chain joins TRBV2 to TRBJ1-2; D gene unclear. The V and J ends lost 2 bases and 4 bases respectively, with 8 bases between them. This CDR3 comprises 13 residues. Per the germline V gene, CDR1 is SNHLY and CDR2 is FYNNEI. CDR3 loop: CASSEREAYGYTF. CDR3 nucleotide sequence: TGTGCCAGCAGTGAACGGGAAGCCTATGGCTACACCTTC.

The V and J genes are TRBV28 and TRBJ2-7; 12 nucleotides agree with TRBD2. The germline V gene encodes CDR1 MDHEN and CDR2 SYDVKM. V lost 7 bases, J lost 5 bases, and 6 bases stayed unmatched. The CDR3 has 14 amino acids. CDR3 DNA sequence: TGTGCCAGCAAAGGGACTAGCGGGCTAAACGAGCAGTACTTC. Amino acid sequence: CASKGTSGLNEQYF.

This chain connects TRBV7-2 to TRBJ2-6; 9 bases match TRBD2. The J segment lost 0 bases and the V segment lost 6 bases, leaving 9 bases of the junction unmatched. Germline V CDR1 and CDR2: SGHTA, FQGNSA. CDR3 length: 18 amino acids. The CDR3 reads CASSWVAGAYSGANVLTF. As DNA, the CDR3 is TGTGCCAGCAGTTGGGTAGCGGGAGCTTACTCTGGGGCCAACGTCCTGACTTTC.

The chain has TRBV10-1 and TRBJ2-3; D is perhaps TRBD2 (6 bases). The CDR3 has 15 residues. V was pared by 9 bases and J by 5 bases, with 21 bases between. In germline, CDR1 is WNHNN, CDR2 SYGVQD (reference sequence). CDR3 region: CARGSGGDCVDTQYF. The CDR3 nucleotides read TGCGCCAGGGGTTCCGGAGGGGACTGTGTAGATACGCAGTATTTT.

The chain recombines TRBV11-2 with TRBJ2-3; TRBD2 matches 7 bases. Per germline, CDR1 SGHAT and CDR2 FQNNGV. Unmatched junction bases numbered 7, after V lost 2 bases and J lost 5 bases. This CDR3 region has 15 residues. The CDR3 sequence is CASSLSGMGVDTQYF. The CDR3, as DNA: TGTGCCAGCAGCTTAAGCGGGATGGGTGTAGATACGCAGTATTTT.

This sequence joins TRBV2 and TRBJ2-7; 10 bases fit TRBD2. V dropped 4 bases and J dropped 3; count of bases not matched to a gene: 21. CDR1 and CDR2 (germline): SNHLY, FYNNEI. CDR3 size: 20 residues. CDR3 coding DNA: TGTGCCAGCAGTGGGGAGCGGGAGGGCCTGGTAAGAGTCATCTTCTACGAGCAGTACTTC. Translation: CASSGEREGLVRVIFYEQYF.

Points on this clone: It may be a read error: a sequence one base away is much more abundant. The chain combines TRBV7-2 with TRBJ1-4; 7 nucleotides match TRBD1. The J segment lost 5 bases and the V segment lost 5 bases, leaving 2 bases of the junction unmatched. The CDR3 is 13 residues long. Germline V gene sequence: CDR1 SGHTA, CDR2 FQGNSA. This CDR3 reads CASSAGQNEKLFF. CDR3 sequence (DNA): TGTGCCAGCAGCGCGGGACAGAATGAAAAACTGTTTTTT.

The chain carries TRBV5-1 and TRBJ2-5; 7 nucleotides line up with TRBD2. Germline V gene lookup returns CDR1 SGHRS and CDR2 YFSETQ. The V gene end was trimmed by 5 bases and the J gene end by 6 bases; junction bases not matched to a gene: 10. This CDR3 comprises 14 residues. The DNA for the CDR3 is TGCGCCAGCAGGGAGAGTGCGGGAGCGAAGACCCAGTACTTC. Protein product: CASRESAGAKTQYF.

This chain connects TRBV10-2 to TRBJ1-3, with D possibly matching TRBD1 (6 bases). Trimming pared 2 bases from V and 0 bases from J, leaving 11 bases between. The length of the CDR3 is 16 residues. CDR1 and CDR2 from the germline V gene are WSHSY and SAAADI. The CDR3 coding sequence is TGCGCCAGCAGTGAGGACAGGTTCCTCTCTGGAAACACCATATATTTT. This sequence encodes CASSEDRFLSGNTIYF.

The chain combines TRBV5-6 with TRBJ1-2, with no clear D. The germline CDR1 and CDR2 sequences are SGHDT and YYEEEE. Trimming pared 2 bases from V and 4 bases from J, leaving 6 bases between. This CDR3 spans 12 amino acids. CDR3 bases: TGTGCCAGCAGCTTAACGGGCTATGGCTACACCTTC. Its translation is CASSLTGYGYTF.

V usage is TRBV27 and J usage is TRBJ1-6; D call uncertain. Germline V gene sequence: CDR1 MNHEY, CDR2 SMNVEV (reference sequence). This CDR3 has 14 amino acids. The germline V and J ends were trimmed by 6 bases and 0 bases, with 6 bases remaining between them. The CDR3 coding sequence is TGTGCCAGCAGCCCCAGCTCCTATAATTCACCCCTCCACTTT. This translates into CASSPSSYNSPLHF.

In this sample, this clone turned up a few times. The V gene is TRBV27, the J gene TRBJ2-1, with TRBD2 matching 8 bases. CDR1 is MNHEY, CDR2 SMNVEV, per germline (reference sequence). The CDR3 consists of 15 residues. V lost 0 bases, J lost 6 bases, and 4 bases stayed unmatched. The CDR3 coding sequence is TGTGCCAGCAGTTTATCGGGGACTAGTGGCAATGAGCAGTTCTTC. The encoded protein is CASSLSGTSGNEQFF.

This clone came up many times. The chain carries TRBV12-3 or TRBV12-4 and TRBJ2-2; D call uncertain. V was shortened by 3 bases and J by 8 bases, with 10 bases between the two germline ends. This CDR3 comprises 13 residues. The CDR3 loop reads CASSLKEAGELFF. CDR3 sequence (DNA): TGTGCCAGCAGTTTGAAAGAAGCGGGGGAGCTGTTTTTT.

The CDR3 loop is CATKRQGTSGELFF. The DNA of the CDR3 is TGTGCCACCAAAAGACAGGGGACGTCCGGGGAGCTGTTTTTT. The chain carries TRBV21-1 and TRBJ2-2; TRBD1 was called by the table and not checked on the DNA. TRBV21-1 is an annotated pseudogene. This CDR3 has 14 amino acids.

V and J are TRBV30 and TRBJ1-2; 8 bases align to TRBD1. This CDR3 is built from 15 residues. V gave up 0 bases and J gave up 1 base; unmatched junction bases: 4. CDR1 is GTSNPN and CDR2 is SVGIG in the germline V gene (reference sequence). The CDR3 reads CAWSVGTGLNYGYTF. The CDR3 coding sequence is TGTGCCTGGAGTGTAGGGACAGGACTTAACTATGGCTACACCTTC.

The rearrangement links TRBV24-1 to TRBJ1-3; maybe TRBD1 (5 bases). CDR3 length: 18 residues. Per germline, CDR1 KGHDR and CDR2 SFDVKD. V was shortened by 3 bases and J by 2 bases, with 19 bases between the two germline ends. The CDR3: CATSDPQGQGTPGNTIYF. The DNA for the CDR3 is TGTGCCACCAGTGATCCTCAAGGGCAGGGAACCCCTGGAAACACCATATATTTT.

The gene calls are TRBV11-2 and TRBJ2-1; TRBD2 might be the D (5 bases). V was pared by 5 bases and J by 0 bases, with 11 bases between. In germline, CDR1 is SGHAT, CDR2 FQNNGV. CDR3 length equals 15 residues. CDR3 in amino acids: CASSVDSSSYNEQFF. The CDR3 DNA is TGTGCCAGCAGCGTGGACTCGAGCTCCTACAATGAGCAGTTCTTC. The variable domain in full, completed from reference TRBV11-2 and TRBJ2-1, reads EAGVAQSPRYKIIEKRQSVAFWCNPISGHATLYWYQQILGQGPKLLIQFQNNGVVDDSQLPKDRFSAERLKGVDSTLKIQPAKLEDSAVYLCASSVDSSSYNEQFFGPGTRLTVL.

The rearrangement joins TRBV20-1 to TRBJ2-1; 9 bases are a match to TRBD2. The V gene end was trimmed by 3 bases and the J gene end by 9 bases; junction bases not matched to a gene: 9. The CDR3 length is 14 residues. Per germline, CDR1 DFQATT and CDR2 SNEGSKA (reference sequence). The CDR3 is CSASLSSSGSEQFF. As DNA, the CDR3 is TGCAGTGCTAGTTTATCGAGTAGCGGGAGTGAGCAGTTCTTC.

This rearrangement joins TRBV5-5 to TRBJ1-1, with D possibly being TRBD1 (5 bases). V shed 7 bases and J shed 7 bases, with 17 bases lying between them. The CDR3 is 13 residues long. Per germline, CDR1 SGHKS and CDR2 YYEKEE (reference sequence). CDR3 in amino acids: CASVINFRDEAFF. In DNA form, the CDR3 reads TGTGCCAGCGTCATCAATTTCAGGGATGAAGCTTTCTTT.

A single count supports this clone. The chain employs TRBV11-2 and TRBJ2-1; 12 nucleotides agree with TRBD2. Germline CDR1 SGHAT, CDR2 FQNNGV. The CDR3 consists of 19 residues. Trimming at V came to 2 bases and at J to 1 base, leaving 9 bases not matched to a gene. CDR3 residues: CASSLMASGRARSYNEQFF. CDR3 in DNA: TGTGCCAGCAGCTTAATGGCTAGCGGGAGGGCCAGGTCCTACAATGAGCAGTTCTTC.

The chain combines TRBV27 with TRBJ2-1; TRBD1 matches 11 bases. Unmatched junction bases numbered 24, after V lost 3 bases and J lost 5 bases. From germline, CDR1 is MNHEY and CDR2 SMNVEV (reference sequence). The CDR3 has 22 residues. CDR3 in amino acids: CASSFLGTGGGLAGDFDNEQFF. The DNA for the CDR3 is TGTGCCAGCAGTTTTCTCGGGACAGGGGGAGGTTTAGCGGGAGATTTTGACAATGAGCAGTTCTTC.

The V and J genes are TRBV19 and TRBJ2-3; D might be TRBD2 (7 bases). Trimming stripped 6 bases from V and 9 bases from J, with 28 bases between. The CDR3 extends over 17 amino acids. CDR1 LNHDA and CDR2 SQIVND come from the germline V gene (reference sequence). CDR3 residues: CASRGGGGGASTWTQYF. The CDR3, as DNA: TGTGCCAGTAGGGGGGGCGGCGGGGGCGCAAGTACCTGGACGCAGTATTTT.

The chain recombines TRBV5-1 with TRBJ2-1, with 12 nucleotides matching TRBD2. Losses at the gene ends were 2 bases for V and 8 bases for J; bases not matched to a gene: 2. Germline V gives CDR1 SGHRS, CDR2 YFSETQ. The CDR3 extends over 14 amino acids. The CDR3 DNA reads TGCGCCAGCAGCTTACTAGCGGGAGGCGATGAGCAGTTCTTC. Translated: CASSLLAGGDEQFF.

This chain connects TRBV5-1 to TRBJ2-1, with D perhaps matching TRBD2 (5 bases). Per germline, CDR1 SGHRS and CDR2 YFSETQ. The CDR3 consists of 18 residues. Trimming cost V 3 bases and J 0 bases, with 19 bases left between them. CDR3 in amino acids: CASSSRVQNQSSYNEQFF. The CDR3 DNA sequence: TGCGCCAGCAGCTCGCGGGTACAGAATCAAAGCTCCTACAATGAGCAGTTCTTC.